These 4 T cell receptor beta chains share one sample of origin, sequenced in a study of regulatory T cells in long-lasting Graves disease. The time point: newly diagnosed GD, antithyroid drugs for less than 3 months. Generation of the TCR library employed RNA extracted from PBMCs. Arm-PCR of CDR3 regions and iRepertoire HTBI primers were used to build TCR beta libraries. In TCRdb, the multiplex PCR reads were re-called with MiXCR into one record per CDR3 protein. Of hundreds of thousands of distinct CDR3 sequences in the sample, roughly 15% were seen once. This sample was also put to use in a study of T cells in Graves' hyperthyroidism and ophthalmopathy.

Specimen: peripheral blood mononuclear cells (PBMCs), collected at new diagnosis, from a patient treated with antithyroid drugs. All receptors derive from a woman in her thirties with Graves disease.

A single count supports this clonotype. One end of the junction fails to match germline, which may point to a read error. J is TRBJ2-5 and V is TRBV30, with D maybe TRBD1 (6 bases). Germline CDR1 GTSNPN, CDR2 SVGIG (reference sequence). The CDR3 is made up of 15 amino acids. The CDR3 DNA reads as TGTGCCTGGAGTGCCCTGACAGGTGCCCAAGAGACCCAGCACTTC. Encoded protein: CAWSALTGAQETQHF.

In its sample, this clonotype was seen many times. CDR3 DNA sequence: TGTGCCAGCAGTTCCGGCCCCGGGACAGGGATCAACTATGGCTACACCTTC. Its translation: CASSSGPGTGINYGYTF. The chain combines TRBV28 with TRBJ1-2, with TRBD1 identical over 9 bases. V gave up 4 bases and J gave up 2 bases; unmatched junction bases: 11. The CDR3 runs to 17 residues. Looked up from germline, CDR1 is MDHEN and CDR2 is SYDVKM.

This clonotype was observed a handful of times. The rearrangement uses TRBV12-3 or TRBV12-4 and TRBJ2-2; either TRBD1 or TRBD2 may fit D (7 bases each). Trimming pared 6 bases from V and 3 bases from J, leaving 11 bases between. The CDR3 is 14 amino acids. CDR3 nucleotide sequence: TGTGCCAGCAGGTCAGGGGGGGACACCGGGGAGCTGTTTTTT. Its translation: CASRSGGDTGELFF.

This clonotype showed up just a few times. The junction departs from germline at one end; a sequencing error may be responsible. The genes are TRBV2 and TRBJ1-6; a weak D match, TRBD1 (5 bases). The CDR3 extends over 14 amino acids. Germline CDR1 reads SNHLY; CDR2 reads FYNNEI. The CDR3 loop reads CASREGTVNSPLHF. CDR3 DNA sequence: TGTGCCAGCAGGGAAGGGACGGTGAATTCACCCCTCCACTTT.